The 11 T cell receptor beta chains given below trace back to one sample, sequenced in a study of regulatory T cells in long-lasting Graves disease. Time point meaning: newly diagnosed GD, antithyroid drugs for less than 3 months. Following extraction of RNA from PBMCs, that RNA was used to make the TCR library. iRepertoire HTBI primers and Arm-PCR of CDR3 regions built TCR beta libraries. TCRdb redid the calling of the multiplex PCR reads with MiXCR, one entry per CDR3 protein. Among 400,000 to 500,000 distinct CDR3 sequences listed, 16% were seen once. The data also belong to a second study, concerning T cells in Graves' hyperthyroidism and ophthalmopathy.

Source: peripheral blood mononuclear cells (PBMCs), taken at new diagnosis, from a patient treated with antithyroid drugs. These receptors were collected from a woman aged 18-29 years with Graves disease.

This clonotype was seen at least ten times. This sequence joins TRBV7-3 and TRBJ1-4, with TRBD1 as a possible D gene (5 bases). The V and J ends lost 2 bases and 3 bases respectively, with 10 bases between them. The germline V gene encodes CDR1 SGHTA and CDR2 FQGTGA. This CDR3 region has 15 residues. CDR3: CASSLRGIANEKLFF. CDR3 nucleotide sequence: TGTGCCAGCAGCTTACGGGGCATTGCTAATGAAAAACTGTTTTTT.

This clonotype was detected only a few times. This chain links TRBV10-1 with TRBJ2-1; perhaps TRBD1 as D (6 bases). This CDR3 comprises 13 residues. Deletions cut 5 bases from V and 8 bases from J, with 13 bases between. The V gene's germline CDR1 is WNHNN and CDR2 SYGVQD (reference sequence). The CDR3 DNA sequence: TGCGCCAGCAGTCGCGACAGGACCGATGAGCAGTTCTTC. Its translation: CASSRDRTDEQFF.

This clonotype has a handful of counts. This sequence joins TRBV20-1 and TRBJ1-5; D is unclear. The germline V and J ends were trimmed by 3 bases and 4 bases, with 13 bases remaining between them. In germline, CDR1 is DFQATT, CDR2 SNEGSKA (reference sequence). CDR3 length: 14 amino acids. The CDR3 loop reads CSASGMSRNQPQHF. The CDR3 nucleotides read TGCAGTGCTAGTGGGATGTCGCGGAATCAGCCCCAGCATTTT.

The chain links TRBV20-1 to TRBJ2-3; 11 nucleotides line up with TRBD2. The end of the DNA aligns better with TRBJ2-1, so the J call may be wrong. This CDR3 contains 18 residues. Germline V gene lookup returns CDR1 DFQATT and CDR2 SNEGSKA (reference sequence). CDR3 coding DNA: TGCAGTGCTAGTGGGGTCGGGACTAGCGGACCCAGAAACAATGAGCAGTTCTTC. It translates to CSASGVGTSGPRNNEQFF.

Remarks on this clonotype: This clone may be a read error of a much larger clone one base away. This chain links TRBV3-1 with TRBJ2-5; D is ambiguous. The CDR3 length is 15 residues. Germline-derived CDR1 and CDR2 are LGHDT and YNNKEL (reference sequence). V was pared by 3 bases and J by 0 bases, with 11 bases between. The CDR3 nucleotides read TGTGCCAGCAGCCACTCGACCCAATACCAAGAGACCCAGTACTTC. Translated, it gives CASSHSTQYQETQYF.

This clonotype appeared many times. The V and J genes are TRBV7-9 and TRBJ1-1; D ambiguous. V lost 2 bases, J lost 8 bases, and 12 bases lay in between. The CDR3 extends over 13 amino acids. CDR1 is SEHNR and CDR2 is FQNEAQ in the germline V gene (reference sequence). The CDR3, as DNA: TGTGCCAGCAGCTTACTACCAGACTTAGAAGCTTTCTTT. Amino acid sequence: CASSLLPDLEAFF.

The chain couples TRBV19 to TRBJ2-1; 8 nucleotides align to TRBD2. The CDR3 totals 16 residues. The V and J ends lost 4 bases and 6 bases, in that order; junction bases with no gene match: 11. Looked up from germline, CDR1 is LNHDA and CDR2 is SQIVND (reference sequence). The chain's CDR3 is CASSTPGLGSSNEQFF. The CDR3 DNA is TGTGCCAGTAGTACCCCGGGACTAGGTAGTAGCAATGAGCAGTTCTTC.

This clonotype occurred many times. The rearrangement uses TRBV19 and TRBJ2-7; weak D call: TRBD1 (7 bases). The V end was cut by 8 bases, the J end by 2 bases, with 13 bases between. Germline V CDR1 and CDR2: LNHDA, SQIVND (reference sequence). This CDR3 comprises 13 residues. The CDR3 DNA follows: TGTGCCAGTGGCGGGGACAGAGCCTACGAGCAGTACTTC. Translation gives CASGGDRAYEQYF. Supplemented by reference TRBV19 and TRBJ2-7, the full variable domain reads DGGITQSPKYLFRKEGQNVTLSCEQNLNHDAMYWYRQDPGQGLRLIYYSQIVNDFQKGDIAEGYSVSREKKESFPLTVTSAQKNPTAFYLCASGGDRAYEQYFGPGTRLTVT.

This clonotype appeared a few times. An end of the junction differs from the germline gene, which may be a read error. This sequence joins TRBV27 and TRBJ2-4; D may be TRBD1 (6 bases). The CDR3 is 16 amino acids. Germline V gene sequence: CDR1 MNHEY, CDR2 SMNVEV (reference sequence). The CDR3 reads CASTNQGLRTKNIQYF. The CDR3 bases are TGTGCCAGCACCAACCAGGGGTTACGAACCAAGAACATTCAGTACTTC.

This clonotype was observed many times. CDR3 sequence reads: CASSREAGITEAFF. CDR3 nucleotide sequence: TGTGCCAGCAGTCGAGAAGCGGGGATCACTGAAGCTTTCTTT. The chain couples TRBV12-3 or TRBV12-4 to TRBJ1-1; unclear D gene. The length of the CDR3 is 14 residues. Between the trimmed V and J ends, which lost 5 bases and 4 bases, there was a span of 14 bases.

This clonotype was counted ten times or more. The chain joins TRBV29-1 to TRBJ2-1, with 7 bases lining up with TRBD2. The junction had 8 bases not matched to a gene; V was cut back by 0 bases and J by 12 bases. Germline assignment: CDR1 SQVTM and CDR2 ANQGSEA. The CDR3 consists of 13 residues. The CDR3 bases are TGCAGCGTTGAAGATCTTCCAGCGGGAAGGCAGTTCTTC. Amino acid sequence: CSVEDLPAGRQFF.